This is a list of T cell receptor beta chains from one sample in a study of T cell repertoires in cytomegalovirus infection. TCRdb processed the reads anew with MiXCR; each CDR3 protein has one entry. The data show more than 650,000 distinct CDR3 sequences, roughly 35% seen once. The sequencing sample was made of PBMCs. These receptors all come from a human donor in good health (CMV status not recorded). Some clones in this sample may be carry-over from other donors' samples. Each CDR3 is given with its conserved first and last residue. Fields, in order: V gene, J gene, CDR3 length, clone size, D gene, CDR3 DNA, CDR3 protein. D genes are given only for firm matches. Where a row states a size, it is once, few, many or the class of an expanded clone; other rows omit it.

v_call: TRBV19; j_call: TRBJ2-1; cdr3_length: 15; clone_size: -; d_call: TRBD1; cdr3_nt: TGTGCCAGTAGTATACCGGGACAGGGGGGATACGAGCAGTTCTTC; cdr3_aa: CASSIPGQGGYEQFF
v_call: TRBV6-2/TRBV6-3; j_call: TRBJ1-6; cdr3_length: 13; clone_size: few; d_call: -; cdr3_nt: TGTGCCATCAGGACGGACTATAATTCACCCCTCCACTTT; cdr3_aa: CAIRTDYNSPLHF
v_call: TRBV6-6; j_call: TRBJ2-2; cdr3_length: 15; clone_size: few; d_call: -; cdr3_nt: TGTGCCAGCAGTTCGTGGCTAGAGAACACCGGGGAGCTGTTTTTT; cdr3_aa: CASSSWLENTGELFF
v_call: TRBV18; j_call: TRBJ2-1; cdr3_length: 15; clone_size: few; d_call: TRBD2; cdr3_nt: TGTGCCAGCTCACCACTAGCGGGGGATCCCAATGAGCAGTTCTTC; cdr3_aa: CASSPLAGDPNEQFF
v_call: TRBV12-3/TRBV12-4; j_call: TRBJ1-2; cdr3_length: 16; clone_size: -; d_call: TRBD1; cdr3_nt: TGTGCCAGCAGTCGTGCGCTCCGACAGGGGGCCTATGGCTACACCTTC; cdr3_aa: CASSRALRQGAYGYTF
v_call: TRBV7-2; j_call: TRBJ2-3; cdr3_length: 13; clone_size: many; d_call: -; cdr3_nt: TGTGCCAGCAGCTTAATACCGGCAGATACGCAGTATTTT; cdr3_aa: CASSLIPADTQYF
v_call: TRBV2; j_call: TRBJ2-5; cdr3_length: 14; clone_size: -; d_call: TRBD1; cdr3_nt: TGTGCCAGCAGTGGACAGGGTGTAGGGGAGACCCAGTACTTC; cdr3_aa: CASSGQGVGETQYF
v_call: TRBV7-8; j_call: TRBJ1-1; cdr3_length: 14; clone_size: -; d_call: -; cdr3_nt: TGTGCCAGCAGCTTGGGGGGAAGGAGCACTGAAGCTTTCTTT; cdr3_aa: CASSLGGRSTEAFF
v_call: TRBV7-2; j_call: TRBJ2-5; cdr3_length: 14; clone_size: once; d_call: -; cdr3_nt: TGTGCCAGCAGCTTACAGGCCAGTAAAGAGACCCAGTACTTC; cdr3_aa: CASSLQASKETQYF
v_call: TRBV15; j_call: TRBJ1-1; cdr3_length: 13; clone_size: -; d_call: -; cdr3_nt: TGTGCCACCAGCAGGGACAGGAACACTGAAGCTTTCTTT; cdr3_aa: CATSRDRNTEAFF
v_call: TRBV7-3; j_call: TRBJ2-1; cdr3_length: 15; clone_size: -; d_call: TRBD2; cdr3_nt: TGTGCCAGCAGCTTATGGGCGGGGGAAGGAAATGAGCAGTTCTTC; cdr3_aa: CASSLWAGEGNEQFF
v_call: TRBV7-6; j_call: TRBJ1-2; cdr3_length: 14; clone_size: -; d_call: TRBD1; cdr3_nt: TGTGCCAGCAGCCCTACCGGGACAGGCTATGGCTACACCTTC; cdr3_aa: CASSPTGTGYGYTF
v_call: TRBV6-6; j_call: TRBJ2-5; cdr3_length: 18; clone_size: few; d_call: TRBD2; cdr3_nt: TGTGCCAGCAGTTACTTCCACCCGACTAGCGGGAGGTCGGAGACCCAGTACTTC; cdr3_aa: CASSYFHPTSGRSETQYF
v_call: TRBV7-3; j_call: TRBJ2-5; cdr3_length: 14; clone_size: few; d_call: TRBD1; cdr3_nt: TGTGCCAGCAGCTCAACAGGGGGCGAGGAGACCCAGTACTTC; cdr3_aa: CASSSTGGEETQYF
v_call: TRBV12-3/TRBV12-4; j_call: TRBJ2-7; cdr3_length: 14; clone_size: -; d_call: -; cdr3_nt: TGTGCCAGCAGTTTCGGGCAGCCATCCTACGAGCAGTACTTC; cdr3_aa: CASSFGQPSYEQYF